The source of this T cell receptor (beta chain) is a study of blood T cells in healthy people across ages. The V gene end was trimmed by 1 base and the J gene end by 1 base; junction bases not matched to a gene: 4. Germline CDR1 SGHRS, CDR2 YFSETQ. The CDR3 loop spans 16 amino acids. Then a second PCR, running roughly 7 to 11 cycles, was carried out with a sample-barcoded 5' primer and a J-beta primer mix. CDR3-containing paired-end reads numbering at least 2.5 million came from each sample. MiXCR was run by TCRdb on the 5' RACE reads, yielding one entry per CDR3 protein. The table records about 650,000 distinct CDR3 sequences, more than 45% of them present only once. Russia was home to the donors, healthy Caucasian individuals aged 6 to 90. Every participating donor contributed about 10 milliliters of peripheral blood through a draw. Per-sample PBMC isolation yielded at least 6.5 million cells.

The clonotype was recovered from a woman aged 80 or over in good health. J is TRBJ1-1 and V is TRBV5-1, with 10 bases matching TRBD1. Material for sequencing was blood. This CDR3 reads CASSLLGQGTNTEAFF. The CDR3 DNA is TGCGCCAGCAGCTTGTTGGGACAGGGGACGAACACTGAAGCTTTCTTT.